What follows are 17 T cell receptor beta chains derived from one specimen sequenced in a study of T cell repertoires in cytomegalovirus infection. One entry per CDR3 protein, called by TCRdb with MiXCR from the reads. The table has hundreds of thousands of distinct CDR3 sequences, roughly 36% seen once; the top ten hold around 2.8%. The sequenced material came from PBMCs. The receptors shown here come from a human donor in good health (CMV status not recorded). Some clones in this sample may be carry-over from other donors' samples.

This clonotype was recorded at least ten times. The CDR3: CASSLGVAYEQYF. The CDR3 DNA reads TGTGCCAGCAGCTTAGGGGTAGCCTACGAGCAGTACTTC. The V and J genes are TRBV7-8 and TRBJ2-7, with unresolved D. The CDR3 contains 13 residues. The germline V gene encodes CDR1 SGHVS and CDR2 FQNEAQ. V lost 1 base, J lost 2 bases, and 6 bases lay in between.

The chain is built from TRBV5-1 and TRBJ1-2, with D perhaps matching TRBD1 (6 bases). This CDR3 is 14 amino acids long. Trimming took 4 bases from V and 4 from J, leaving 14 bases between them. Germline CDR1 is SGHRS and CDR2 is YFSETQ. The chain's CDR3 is CASSPSDSLYGYTF. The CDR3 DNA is TGCGCCAGCAGCCCTTCGGACAGTCTCTATGGCTACACCTTC.

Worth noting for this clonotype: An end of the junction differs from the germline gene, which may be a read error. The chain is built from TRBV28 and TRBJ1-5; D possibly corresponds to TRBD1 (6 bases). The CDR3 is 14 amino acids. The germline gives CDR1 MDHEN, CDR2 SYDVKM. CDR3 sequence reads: CASSLSGARQPQPF. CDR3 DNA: TGTGCCAGCAGTTTATCGGGGGCAAGACAGCCCCAGCCTTTT.

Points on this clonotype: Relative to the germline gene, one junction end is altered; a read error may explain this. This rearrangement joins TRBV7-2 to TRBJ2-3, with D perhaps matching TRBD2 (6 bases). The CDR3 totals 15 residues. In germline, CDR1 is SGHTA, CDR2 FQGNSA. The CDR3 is CASSIMGPGGETPYF. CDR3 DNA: TGTGCCAGCAGCATCATGGGCCCCGGAGGGGAGACGCCGTATTTT.

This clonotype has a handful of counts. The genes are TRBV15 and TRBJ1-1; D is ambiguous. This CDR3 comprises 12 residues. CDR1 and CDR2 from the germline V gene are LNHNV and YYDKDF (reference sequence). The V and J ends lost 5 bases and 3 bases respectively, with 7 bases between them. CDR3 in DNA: TGTGCCACCAGCGGACGAGACACTGAAGCTTTCTTT. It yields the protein CATSGRDTEAFF. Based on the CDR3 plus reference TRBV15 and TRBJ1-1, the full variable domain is DAMVIQNPRYQVTQFGKPVTLSCSQTLNHNVMYWYQQKSSQAPKLLFHYYDKDFNNEADTPDNFQSRRPNTSFCFLDIRSPGLGDTAMYLCATSGRDTEAFFGQGTRLTVV.

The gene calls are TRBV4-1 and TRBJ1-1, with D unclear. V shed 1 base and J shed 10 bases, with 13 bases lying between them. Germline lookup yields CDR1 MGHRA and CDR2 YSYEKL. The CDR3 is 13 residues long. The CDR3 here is CASSQVETWGAFF. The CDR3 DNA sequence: TGCGCCAGCAGCCAAGTTGAGACGTGGGGAGCTTTCTTT.

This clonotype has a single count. The CDR3 DNA is TGTGCCAGCAACCGTCCACCGGGAGGAAAAACCGAGCAGTACTTC. This gives the protein CASNRPPGGKTEQYF. The J gene is TRBJ2-7, the V gene TRBV5-6; TRBD2 aligns across 7 bases. The CDR3 contains 15 residues. Trimming at V came to 6 bases and at J to 6 bases, leaving 15 bases not matched to a gene. Germline CDR1 SGHDT, CDR2 YYEEEE.

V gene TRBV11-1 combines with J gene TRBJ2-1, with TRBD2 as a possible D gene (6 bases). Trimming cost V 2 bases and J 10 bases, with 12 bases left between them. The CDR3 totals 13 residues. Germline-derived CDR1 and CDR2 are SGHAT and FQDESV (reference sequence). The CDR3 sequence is CASSLNLGGEQFF. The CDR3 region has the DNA TGTGCCAGCAGCTTAAATCTCGGGGGAGAGCAGTTCTTC.

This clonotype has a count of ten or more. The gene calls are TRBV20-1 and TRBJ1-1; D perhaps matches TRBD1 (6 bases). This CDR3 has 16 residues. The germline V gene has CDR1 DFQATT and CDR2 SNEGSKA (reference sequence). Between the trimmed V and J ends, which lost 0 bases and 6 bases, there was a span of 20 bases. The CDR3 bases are TGCAGTGCTAGAGATGGGGTAAGGGGGGTAGGCGCTGAAGCTTTCTTT. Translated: CSARDGVRGVGAEAFF.

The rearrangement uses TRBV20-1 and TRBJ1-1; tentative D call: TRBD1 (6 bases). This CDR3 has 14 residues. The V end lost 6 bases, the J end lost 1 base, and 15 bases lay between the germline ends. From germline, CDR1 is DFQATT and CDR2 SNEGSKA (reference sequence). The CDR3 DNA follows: TGCAGTGCCCCAGACAGGACAACGAACACTGAAGCTTTCTTT. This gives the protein CSAPDRTTNTEAFF.

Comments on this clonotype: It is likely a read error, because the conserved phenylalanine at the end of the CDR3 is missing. In DNA form, the CDR3 reads TGTGCCAGCAGTCTTACAGGGAATAGGAACTATGGCTACACCTTA. Amino acids: CASSLTGNRNYGYTL. The chain recombines TRBV2 with TRBJ1-2, with TRBD1 as a possible D gene (6 bases). CDR3 length: 15 residues. Germline V lookup: CDR1 SNHLY, CDR2 FYNNEI. The germline V and J ends were trimmed by 5 bases and 2 bases, with 15 bases remaining between them.

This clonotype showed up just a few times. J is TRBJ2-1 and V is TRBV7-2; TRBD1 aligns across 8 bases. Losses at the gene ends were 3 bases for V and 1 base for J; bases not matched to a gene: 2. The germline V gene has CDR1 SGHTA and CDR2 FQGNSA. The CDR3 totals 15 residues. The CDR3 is CASSFRTGSYNEQFF. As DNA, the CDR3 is TGTGCCAGCAGCTTCCGGACAGGGTCCTACAATGAGCAGTTCTTC.

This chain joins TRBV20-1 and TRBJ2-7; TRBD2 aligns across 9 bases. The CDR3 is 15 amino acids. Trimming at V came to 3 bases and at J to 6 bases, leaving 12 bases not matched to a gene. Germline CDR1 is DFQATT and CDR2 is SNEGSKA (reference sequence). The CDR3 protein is CSASKEAGGPFEQYF. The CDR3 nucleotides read TGCAGTGCTAGTAAGGAGGCGGGAGGGCCCTTCGAGCAGTACTTC.

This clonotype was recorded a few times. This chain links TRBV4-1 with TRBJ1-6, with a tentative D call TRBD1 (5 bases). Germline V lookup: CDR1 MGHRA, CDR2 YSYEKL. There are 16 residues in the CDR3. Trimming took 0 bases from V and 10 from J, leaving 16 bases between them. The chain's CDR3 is CASSQDPSGVGSPLHF. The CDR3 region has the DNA TGCGCCAGCAGCCAAGATCCGTCGGGGGTTGGATCACCCCTCCACTTT.

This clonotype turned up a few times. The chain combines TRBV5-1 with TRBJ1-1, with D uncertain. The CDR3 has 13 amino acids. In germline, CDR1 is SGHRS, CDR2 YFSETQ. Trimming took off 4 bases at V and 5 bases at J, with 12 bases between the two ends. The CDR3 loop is CASSPVSGTEAFF. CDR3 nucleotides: TGCGCCAGCAGCCCAGTGAGTGGGACTGAAGCTTTCTTT.

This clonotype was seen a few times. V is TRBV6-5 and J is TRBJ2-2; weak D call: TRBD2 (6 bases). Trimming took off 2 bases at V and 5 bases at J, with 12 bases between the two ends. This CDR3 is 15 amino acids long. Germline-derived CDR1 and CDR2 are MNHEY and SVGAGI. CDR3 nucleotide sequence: TGTGCCAGCAGTTACCCAGGACTACCAACCGGGGAGCTGTTTTTT. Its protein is CASSYPGLPTGELFF.

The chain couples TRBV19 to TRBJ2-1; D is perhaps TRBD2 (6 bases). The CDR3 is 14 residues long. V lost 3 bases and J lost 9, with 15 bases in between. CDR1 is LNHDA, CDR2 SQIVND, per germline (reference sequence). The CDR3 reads CASSIGGATTEQFF. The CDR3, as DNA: TGTGCCAGTAGTATTGGCGGGGCTACGACTGAGCAGTTCTTC.